This T cell receptor beta chain emerged from a study of blood T cell repertoires in COVID-19. The CDR3 extends over 20 amino acids. With 4 bases clipped from V and 2 bases from J, the junction kept 18 bases outside the gene matches. The germline gives CDR1 SGHTS, CDR2 YDEGEE. The assay was immunoSEQ multiplex PCR, and TCRdb's table has in-frame clones only and misses some. Of about 350,000 clones in the sample, approximately 84% were seen once. Source material: PBMCs or T cells enriched from blood (not recorded which). The chain employs TRBV5-8 and TRBJ2-7; the match to TRBD2 covers 13 bases. This clonotype was obtained from a woman aged 30 to 39 who had recovered from COVID-19. In DNA, the CDR3 is TGTGCCAGCAGCCTCGCGGCCGGGACTAGCGGGGTAAAAAGGGCCTACGAGCAGTACTTC. Its protein product is CASSLAAGTSGVKRAYEQYF.